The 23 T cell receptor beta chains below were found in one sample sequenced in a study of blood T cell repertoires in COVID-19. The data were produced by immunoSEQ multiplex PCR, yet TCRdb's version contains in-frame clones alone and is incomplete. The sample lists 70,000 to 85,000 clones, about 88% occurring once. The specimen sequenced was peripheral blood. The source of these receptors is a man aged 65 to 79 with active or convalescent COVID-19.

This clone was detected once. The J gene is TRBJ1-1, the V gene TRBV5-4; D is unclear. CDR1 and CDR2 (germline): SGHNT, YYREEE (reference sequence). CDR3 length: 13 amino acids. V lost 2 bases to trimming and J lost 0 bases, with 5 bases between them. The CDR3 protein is CASSLTVNTEAFF. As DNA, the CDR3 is TGTGCCAGCAGCTTAACAGTGAACACTGAAGCTTTCTTT.

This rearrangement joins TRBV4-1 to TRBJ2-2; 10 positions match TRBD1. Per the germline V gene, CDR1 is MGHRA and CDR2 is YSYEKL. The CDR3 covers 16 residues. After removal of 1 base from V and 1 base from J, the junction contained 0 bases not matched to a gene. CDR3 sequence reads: CASSQGDRGNTGELFF. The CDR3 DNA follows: TGCGCCAGCAGCCAAGGGGACAGGGGGAACACCGGGGAGCTGTTTTTT.

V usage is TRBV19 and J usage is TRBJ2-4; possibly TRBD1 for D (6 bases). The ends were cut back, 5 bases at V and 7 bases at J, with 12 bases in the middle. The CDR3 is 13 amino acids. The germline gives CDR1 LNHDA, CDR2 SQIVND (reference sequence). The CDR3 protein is CASSPVRGNIQYF. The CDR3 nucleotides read TGTGCCAGTAGTCCTGTAAGGGGGAACATTCAGTACTTC. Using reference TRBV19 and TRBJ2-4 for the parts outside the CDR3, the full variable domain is DGGITQSPKYLFRKEGQNVTLSCEQNLNHDAMYWYRQDPGQGLRLIYYSQIVNDFQKGDIAEGYSVSREKKESFPLTVTSAQKNPTAFYLCASSPVRGNIQYFGAGTRLSVL.

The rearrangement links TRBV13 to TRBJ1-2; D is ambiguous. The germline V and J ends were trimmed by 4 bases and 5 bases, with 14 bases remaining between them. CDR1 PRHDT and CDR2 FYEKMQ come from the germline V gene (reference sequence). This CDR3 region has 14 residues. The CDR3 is CASSSNRVEYGYTF. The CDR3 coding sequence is TGTGCCAGCAGCTCAAATCGGGTCGAGTATGGCTACACCTTC.

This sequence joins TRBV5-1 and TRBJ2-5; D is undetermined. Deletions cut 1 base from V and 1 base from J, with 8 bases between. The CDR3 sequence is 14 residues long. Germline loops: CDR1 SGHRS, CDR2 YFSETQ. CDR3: CASSLTALQETQYF. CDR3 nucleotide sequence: TGCGCCAGCAGCTTGACCGCGCTCCAAGAGACCCAGTACTTC.

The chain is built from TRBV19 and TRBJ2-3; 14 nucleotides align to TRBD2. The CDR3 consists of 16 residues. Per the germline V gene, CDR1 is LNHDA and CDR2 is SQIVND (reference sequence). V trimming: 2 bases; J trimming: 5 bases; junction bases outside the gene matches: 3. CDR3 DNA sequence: TGTGCCAGTAGTATACCGGGACTAGCGGGGGAAGATACGCAGTATTTT. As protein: CASSIPGLAGEDTQYF. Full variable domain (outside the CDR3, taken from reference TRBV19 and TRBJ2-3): DGGITQSPKYLFRKEGQNVTLSCEQNLNHDAMYWYRQDPGQGLRLIYYSQIVNDFQKGDIAEGYSVSREKKESFPLTVTSAQKNPTAFYLCASSIPGLAGEDTQYFGPGTRLTVL.

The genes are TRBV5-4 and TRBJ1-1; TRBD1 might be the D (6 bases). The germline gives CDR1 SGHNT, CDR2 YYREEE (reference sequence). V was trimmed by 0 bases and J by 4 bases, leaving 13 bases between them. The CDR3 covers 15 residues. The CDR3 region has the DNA TGTGCCAGCAGCTTGGGAGACAGGCCTCGCACTGAAGCTTTCTTT. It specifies CASSLGDRPRTEAFF.

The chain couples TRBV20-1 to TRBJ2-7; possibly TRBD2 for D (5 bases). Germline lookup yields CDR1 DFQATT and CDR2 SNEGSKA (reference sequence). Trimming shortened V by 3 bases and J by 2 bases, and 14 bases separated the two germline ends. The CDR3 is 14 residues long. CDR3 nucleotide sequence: TGCAGTGCTAGTTTGGCTAGCTTCCCCTACGAGCAGTACTTC. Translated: CSASLASFPYEQYF.

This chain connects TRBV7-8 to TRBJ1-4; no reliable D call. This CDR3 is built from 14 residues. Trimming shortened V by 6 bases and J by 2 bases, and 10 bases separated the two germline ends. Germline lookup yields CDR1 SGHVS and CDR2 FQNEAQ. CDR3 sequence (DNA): TGTGCCAGCAGTCCGTCACGGACTAATGAAAAACTGTTTTTT. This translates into CASSPSRTNEKLFF.

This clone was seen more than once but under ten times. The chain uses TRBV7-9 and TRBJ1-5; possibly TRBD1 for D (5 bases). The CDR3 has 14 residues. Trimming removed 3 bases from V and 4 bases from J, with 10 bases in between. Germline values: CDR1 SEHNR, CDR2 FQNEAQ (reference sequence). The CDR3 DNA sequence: TGTGCCAGCAGCTTCGGGCAGGGTAATCAGCCCCAGCATTTT. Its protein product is CASSFGQGNQPQHF. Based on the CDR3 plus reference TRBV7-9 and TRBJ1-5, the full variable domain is DTGVSQNPRHKITKRGQNVTFRCDPISEHNRLYWYRQTLGQGPEFLTYFQNEAQLEKSRLLSDRFSAERPKGSFSTLEIQRTEQGDSAMYLCASSFGQGNQPQHFGDGTRLSIL.

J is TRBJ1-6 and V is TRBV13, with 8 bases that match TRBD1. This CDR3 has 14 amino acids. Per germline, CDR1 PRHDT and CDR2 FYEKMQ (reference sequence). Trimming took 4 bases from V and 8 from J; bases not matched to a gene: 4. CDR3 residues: CASSSTGEYSPLHF. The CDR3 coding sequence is TGTGCCAGCAGCTCGACAGGGGAATATTCACCCCTCCACTTT.

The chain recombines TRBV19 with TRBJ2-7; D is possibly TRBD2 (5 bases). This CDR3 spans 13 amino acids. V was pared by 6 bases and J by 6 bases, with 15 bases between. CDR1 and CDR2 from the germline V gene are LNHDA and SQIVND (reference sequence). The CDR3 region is CASSVLGSSEQYF. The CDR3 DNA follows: TGTGCCAGTAGCGTACTAGGCAGCTCCGAGCAGTACTTC.

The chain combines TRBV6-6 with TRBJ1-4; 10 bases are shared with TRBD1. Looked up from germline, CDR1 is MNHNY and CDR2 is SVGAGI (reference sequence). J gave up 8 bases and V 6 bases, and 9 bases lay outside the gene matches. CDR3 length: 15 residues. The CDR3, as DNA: TGTGCCAGCAGCAGAGCCGGGACAGGGGACGAAAAACTGTTTTTT. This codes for CASSRAGTGDEKLFF.

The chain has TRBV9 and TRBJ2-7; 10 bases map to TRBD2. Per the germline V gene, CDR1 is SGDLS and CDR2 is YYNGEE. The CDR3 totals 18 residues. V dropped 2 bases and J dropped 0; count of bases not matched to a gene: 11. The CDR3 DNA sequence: TGTGCCAGCAGCGTCGGACTAGCGGTCCCCGGACTCTCCTACGAGCAGTACTTC. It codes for CASSVGLAVPGLSYEQYF. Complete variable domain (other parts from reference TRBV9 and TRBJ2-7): DSGVTQTPKHLITATGQRVTLRCSPRSGDLSVYWYQQSLDQGLQFLIQYYNGEERAKGNILERFSAQQFPDLHSELNLSSLELGDSALYFCASSVGLAVPGLSYEQYFGPGTRLTVT.

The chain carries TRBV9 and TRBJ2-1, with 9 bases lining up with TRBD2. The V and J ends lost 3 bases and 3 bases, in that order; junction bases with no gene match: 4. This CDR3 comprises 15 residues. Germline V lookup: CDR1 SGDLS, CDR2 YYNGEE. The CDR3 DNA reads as TGTGCCAGCAGCGCGGAGACTAGCGGCTACAATGAGCAGTTCTTC. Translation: CASSAETSGYNEQFF. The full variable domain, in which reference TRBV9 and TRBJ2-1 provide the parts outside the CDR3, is DSGVTQTPKHLITATGQRVTLRCSPRSGDLSVYWYQQSLDQGLQFLIQYYNGEERAKGNILERFSAQQFPDLHSELNLSSLELGDSALYFCASSAETSGYNEQFFGPGTRLTVL.

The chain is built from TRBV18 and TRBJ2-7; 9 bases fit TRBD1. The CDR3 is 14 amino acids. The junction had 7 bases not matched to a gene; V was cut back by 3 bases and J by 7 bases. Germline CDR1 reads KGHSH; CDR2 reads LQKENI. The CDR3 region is CASSPAGTGYEQYF. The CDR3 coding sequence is TGTGCCAGCTCACCGGCCGGGACAGGGTATGAGCAGTACTTC.

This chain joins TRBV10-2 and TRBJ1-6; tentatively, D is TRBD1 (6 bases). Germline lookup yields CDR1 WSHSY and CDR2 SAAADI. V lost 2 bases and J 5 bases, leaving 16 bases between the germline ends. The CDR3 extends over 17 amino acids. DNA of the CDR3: TGCGCCAGCAGTGAGAGCTCCAGGACAGCTGATAATTCACCCCTCCACTTT. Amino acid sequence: CASSESSRTADNSPLHF.

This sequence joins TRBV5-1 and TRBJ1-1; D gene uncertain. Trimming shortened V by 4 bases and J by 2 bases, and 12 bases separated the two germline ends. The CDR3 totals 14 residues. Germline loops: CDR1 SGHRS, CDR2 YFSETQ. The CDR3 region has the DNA TGCGCCAGCAGCGCTCTACTATATAACACTGAAGCTTTCTTT. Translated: CASSALLYNTEAFF.

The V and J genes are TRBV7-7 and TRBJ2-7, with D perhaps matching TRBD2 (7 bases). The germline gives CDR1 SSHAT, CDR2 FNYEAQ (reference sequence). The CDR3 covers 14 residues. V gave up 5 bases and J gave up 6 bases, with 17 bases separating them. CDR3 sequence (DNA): TGTGCCAGCAGCCCTCTGGGGGGGGGCAGCGAGCAGTACTTC. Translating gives CASSPLGGGSEQYF.

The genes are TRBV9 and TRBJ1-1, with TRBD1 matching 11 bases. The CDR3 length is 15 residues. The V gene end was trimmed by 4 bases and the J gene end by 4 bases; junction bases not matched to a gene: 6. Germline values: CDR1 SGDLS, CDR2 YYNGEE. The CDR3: CASSFGQGAVTEAFF. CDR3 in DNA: TGTGCCAGCAGCTTTGGACAGGGGGCCGTCACTGAAGCTTTCTTT.

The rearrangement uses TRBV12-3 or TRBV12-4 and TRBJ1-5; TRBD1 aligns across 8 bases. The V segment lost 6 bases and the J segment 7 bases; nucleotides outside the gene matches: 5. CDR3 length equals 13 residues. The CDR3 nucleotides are TGTGCCAGCAGCTGGACAGGGTTACAGCCCCAGCATTTT. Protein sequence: CASSWTGLQPQHF.

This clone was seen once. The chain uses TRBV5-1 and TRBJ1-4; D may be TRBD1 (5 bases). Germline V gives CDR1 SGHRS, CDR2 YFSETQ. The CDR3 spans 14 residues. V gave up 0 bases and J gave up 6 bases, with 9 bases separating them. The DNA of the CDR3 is TGCGCCAGCAGCTTGGCCAGGGCGGATGAAAAACTGTTTTTT. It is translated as CASSLARADEKLFF. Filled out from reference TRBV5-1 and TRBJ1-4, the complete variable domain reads KAGVTQTPRYLIKTRGQQVTLSCSPISGHRSVSWYQQTPGQGLQFLFEYFSETQRNKGNFPGRFSGRQFSNSRSEMNVSTLELGDSALYLCASSLARADEKLFFGSGTQLSVL.

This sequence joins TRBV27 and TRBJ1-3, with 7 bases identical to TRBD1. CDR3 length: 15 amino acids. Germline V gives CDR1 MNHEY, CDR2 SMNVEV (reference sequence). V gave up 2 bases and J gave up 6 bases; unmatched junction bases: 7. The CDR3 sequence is CASSLTGQWPNTIYF. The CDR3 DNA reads TGTGCCAGCAGTTTAACGGGACAGTGGCCAAACACCATATATTTT.